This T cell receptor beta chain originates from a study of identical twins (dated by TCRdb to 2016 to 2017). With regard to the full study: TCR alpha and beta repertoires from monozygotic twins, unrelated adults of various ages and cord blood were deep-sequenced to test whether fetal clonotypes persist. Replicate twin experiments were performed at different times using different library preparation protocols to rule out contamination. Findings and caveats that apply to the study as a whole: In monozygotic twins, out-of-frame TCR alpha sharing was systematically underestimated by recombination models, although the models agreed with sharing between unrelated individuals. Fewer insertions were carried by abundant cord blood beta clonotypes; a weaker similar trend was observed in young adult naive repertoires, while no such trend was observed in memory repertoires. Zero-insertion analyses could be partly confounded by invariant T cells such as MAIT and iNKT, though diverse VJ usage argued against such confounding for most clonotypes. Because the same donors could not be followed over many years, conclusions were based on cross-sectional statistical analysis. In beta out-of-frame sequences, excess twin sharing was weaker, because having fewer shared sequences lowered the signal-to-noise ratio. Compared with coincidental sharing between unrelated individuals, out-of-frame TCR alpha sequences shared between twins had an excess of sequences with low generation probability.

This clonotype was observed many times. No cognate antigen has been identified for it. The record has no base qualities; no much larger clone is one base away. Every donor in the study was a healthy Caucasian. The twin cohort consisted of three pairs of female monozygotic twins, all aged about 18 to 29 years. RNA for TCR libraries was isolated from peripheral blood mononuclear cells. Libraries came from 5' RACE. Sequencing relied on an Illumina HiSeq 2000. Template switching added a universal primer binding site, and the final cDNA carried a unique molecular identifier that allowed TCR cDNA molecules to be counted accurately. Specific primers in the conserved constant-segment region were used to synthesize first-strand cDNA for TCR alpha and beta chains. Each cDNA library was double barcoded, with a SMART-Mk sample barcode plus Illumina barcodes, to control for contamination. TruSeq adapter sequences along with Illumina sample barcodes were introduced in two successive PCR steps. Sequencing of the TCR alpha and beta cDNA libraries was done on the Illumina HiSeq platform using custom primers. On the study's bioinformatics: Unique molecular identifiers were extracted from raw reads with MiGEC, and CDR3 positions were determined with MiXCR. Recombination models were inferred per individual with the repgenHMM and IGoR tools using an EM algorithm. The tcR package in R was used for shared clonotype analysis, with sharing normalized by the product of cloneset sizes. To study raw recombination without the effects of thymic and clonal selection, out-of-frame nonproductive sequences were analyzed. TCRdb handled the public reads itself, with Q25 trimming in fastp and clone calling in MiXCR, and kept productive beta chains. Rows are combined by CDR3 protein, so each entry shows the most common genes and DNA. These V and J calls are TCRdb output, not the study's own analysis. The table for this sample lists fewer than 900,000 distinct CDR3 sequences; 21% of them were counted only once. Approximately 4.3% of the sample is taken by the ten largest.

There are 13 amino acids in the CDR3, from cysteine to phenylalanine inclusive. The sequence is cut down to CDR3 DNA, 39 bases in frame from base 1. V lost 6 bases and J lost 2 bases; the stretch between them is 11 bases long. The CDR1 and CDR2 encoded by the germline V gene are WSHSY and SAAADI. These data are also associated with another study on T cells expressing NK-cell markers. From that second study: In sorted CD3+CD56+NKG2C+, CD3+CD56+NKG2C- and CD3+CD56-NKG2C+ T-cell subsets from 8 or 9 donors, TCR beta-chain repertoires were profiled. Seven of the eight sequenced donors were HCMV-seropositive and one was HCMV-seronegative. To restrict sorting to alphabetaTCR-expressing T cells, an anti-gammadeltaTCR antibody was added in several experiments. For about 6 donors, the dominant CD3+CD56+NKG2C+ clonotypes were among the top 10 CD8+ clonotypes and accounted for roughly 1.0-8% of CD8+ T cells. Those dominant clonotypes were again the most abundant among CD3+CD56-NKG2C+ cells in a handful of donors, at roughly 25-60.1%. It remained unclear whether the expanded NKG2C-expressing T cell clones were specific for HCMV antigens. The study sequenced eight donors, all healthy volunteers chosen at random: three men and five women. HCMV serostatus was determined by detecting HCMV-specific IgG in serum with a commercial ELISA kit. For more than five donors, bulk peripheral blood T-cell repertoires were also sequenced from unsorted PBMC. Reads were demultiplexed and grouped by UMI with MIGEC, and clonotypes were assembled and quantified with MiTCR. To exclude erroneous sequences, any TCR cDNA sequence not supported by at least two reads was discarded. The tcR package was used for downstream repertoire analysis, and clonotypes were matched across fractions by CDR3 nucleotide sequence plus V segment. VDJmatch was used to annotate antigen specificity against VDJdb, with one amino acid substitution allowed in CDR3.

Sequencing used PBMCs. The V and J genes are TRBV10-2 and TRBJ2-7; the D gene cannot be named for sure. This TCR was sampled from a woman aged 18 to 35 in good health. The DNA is TGCGCCAGCAGGCCCGGACCAACCTACGAGCAGTACTTC. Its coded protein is CASRPGPTYEQYF.